The 15 T cell receptor beta chains below all came from one sample that was sequenced in a study of OX40 agonist ivuxolimab in advanced cancers. Produced via immunoSEQ multiplex PCR; TCRdb's table is partial and in-frame only. The data show under 25,000 clones, about four fifths seen once. The sequences come from CD4+ or CD8+ T cells sorted from blood, collected in a trial of the OX40 agonist ivuxolimab. All receptors come from an adult with an advanced solid tumor such as melanoma, head and neck, liver or kidney cancer.

The rearrangement links TRBV27 to TRBJ2-1; 12 bases fit TRBD1. V lost 5 bases, J lost 6 bases, and 5 bases stayed unmatched. Germline-derived CDR1 and CDR2 are MNHEY and SMNVEV (reference sequence). The CDR3 runs 15 residues. The CDR3 is CASSAPGQGANEQFF. CDR3 coding DNA: TGTGCCAGCAGTGCGCCGGGACAGGGGGCCAATGAGCAGTTCTTC.

V is TRBV4-3 and J is TRBJ2-2; TRBD1 aligns across 10 bases. V lost 3 bases and J lost 6; bases outside the gene matches: 1. Germline assignment: CDR1 LGHNA and CDR2 YSLEER. CDR3 length: 14 residues. The chain's CDR3 is CASSHGTGAGELFF. CDR3 coding DNA: TGCGCCAGCAGCCACGGGACAGGGGCCGGGGAGCTGTTTTTT.

The chain has TRBV7-3 and TRBJ2-1; no clear D gene. The CDR3 has 16 amino acids. Germline loops: CDR1 SGHTA, CDR2 FQGTGA. The V end was cut by 5 bases, the J end by 6 bases, with 20 bases between. The CDR3 loop reads CASSPMTAALANEQFF. The CDR3 nucleotides are TGTGCCAGCAGCCCGATGACTGCCGCATTGGCCAATGAGCAGTTCTTC.

This clone has only one observation. The chain employs TRBV9 and TRBJ1-4, with 8 nucleotides matching TRBD1. The CDR3 length is 14 residues. CDR1 SGDLS and CDR2 YYNGEE come from the germline V gene. The ends lost 3 bases at V and 3 bases at J; junction bases unmatched: 1. The CDR3 bases are TGTGCCAGCAGCGCGACAGGGGCTAATGAAAAACTGTTTTTT. Its protein is CASSATGANEKLFF.

J is TRBJ2-7 and V is TRBV7-2, with D hard to call. Germline CDR1 reads SGHTA; CDR2 reads FQGNSA. The CDR3 is 13 residues long. Trimming cost V 4 bases and J 6 bases, with 13 bases left between them. The CDR3 DNA is TGTGCCAGCAGCTCCATGGAAGCGTCCGAGCAGTACTTC. Its translation: CASSSMEASEQYF.

This clone appeared a few times. This rearrangement joins TRBV14 to TRBJ2-3; D possibly corresponds to TRBD2 (6 bases). From germline, CDR1 is SGHDN and CDR2 FVKESK. This CDR3 contains 14 residues. The germline V and J ends were trimmed by 2 bases and 1 base, with 7 bases remaining between them. CDR3 sequence reads: CASSQLAGTDTQYF. The CDR3 nucleotides are TGTGCCAGCAGCCAATTAGCGGGCACAGATACGCAGTATTTT.

The chain has TRBV9 and TRBJ2-3, with TRBD2 matching over 7 bases. The CDR3 consists of 15 residues. V was pared by 2 bases and J by 1 base, with 4 bases of the junction left unmatched. Per the germline V gene, CDR1 is SGDLS and CDR2 is YYNGEE. DNA of the CDR3: TGTGCCAGCAGCGTGATCAGCGGGGGCACAGATACGCAGTATTTT. Its translation is CASSVISGGTDTQYF.

The chain is built from TRBV28 and TRBJ2-3; D is possibly TRBD2 (5 bases). Trimming removed 4 bases from V and 4 bases from J, with 6 bases in between. The germline V gene encodes CDR1 MDHEN and CDR2 SYDVKM. The CDR3 length is 12 residues. The CDR3 spells CASSSGADTQYF. CDR3 in DNA: TGTGCCAGCAGTTCCGGGGCAGATACGCAGTATTTT.

The chain links TRBV7-9 to TRBJ2-2, with 8 bases matching TRBD1. V was clipped by 4 bases and J by 0 bases; unmatched bases: 4. CDR3 length equals 16 residues. CDR1 and CDR2 (germline): SEHNR, FQNEAQ (reference sequence). The CDR3 loop is CASSSRTGSNTGELFF. DNA of the CDR3: TGTGCCAGCAGCTCTCGGACAGGGTCGAACACCGGGGAGCTGTTTTTT.

The chain combines TRBV15 with TRBJ2-3; a possible D gene is TRBD1 (6 bases). Trimming took 3 bases from V and 0 from J, leaving 16 bases between them. The CDR3 has 17 residues. From germline, CDR1 is LNHNV and CDR2 YYDKDF (reference sequence). CDR3 protein: CATSRGRTASSTDTQYF. DNA for the CDR3: TGTGCCACCAGCAGGGGCAGGACAGCCTCTAGCACAGATACGCAGTATTTT.

The chain uses TRBV4-3 and TRBJ2-6; D is ambiguous. Looked up from germline, CDR1 is LGHNA and CDR2 is YSLEER. The CDR3 length is 16 residues. V lost 0 bases and J 9 bases, leaving 15 bases between the germline ends. Written as DNA, the CDR3 is TGCGCCAGCAGCCAAGATCGTGCAGAGCCCCACAACGTCCTGACTTTC. Residues: CASSQDRAEPHNVLTF.

V usage is TRBV9 and J usage is TRBJ1-2; D remains ambiguous. Germline V CDR1 and CDR2: SGDLS, YYNGEE. The CDR3 is made up of 14 amino acids. Trimming took off 0 bases at V and 0 bases at J, with 6 bases between the two ends. Here the CDR3 DNA reads TGTGCCAGCAGCGTAGCTGGAGCTAACTATGGCTACACCTTC. Translation: CASSVAGANYGYTF.

Notes on this clone: Its ends do not fully match the called genes, so a read error is possible. V gene TRBV30 combines with J gene TRBJ1-4, with 9 bases that match TRBD1. The CDR3 extends over 11 amino acids. Germline CDR1 reads GTSNPN; CDR2 reads SVGIG (reference sequence). CDR3 coding DNA: TGTGCCTGGAACAGGGGGCGAAAAACTGTTTTT. It specifies CAWNRGRKTVF. Full variable domain (outside the CDR3, taken from reference TRBV30 and TRBJ1-4): SQTIHQWPATLVQPVGSPLSLECTVEGTSNPNLYWYRQAAGRGLQLLFYSVGIGQISSEVPQNLSASRPQDRQFILSSKKLLLSDSGFYLCAWNRGRKTVFGSGTQLSVL.

On this clone itself: The junction departs from the called germline gene at one end, perhaps through a read error. The rearrangement links TRBV4-1 to TRBJ2-7; 9 bases fit TRBD2. CDR3 length: 16 amino acids. The germline V gene encodes CDR1 MGHRA and CDR2 YSYEKL. CDR3 sequence reads: CASSQDGAGGPIEQYF. CDR3 DNA: TGTGCCAGCAGCCAAGATGGGGCGGGAGGGCCTATCGAGCAGTACTTC.

The chain couples TRBV4-2 to TRBJ2-7; D ambiguous. Trimming removed 1 base at V and 1 base at J, with 5 bases between. Germline assignment: CDR1 LGHNA and CDR2 YNFKEQ. The CDR3 sequence is 13 residues long. The CDR3 nucleotides read TGTGCCAGCAGCCAAGCCAGGTCCTACGAGCAGTACTTC. Translated: CASSQARSYEQYF.